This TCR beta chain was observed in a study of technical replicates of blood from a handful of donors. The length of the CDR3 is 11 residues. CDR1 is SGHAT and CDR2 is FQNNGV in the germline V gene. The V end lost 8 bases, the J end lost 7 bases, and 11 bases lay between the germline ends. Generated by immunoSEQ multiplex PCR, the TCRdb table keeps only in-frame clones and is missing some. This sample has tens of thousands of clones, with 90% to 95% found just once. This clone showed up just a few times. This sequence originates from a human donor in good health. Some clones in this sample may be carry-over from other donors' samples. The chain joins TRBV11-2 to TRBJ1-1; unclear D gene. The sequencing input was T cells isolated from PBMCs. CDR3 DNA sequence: TGTGCCAGCCCTTCCGTTTATGAAGCTTTCTTT. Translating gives CASPSVYEAFF.